This TCR beta chain derives from a study of cytomegalovirus exposure and HLA in healthy donors. This CDR3 region has 16 residues. V was clipped by 3 bases and J by 5 bases, with 17 bases between them. Germline assignment: CDR1 MNHEY and CDR2 SMNVEV (reference sequence). Points on this clone: Antigen specificity is unknown.

Overall study findings and caveats: In a later analysis, across HLA loci, associated TCR counts were highest for DRB1, lowest for HLA-C.

PCR involved 60 Vbeta and 13 Jbeta primers. TCRdb's copy holds only in-frame clones and misses some; the assay was immunoSEQ multiplex PCR. Seen here are around 180,000 clones, approximately 80% observed once, and the top ten hold 1.2%. The specimen was PBMCs. This sequence joins TRBV27 and TRBJ1-5; TRBD1 is a possible D gene (6 bases). This receptor was taken from a boy aged 2 to 9 in good health and CMV-seronegative. The CDR3 nucleotides are TGTGCCAGCAGTTTGGGGGCGGGGGGCGCCTATCAGCCCCAGCATTTT. Translated: CASSLGAGGAYQPQHF.